The entry that follows covers one T cell receptor beta chain sequence. The antigen is undetermined. This sample is drawn from a study of cytomegalovirus exposure and HLA in healthy donors. Study outcomes and limitations: The sole available immune exposure information was CMV serostatus. Most CMV-associated TCR beta chains appeared HLA-restricted in a later analysis.

Trimming pared 8 bases from V and 4 bases from J, leaving 9 bases between. Germline V gene sequence: CDR1 MDHEN, CDR2 SYDVKM. The CDR3 covers 11 residues. The study ran its PCR with 60 Vbeta and 13 Jbeta primers. Assay used: immunoSEQ multiplex PCR; TCRdb lists only in-frame clones, some missing. The sample contains about 200,000 clones, more than 80% of which appear only once. The material sequenced was PBMCs. The receptor comes from a man aged 30 to 45 in good health and CMV-seronegative. V usage is TRBV28 and J usage is TRBJ2-7; possible D gene TRBD2, 6 bases. The chain's CDR3 is CASGRGYEQYF. CDR3 DNA sequence: TGTGCCAGCGGCCGGGGGTACGAGCAGTACTTC.